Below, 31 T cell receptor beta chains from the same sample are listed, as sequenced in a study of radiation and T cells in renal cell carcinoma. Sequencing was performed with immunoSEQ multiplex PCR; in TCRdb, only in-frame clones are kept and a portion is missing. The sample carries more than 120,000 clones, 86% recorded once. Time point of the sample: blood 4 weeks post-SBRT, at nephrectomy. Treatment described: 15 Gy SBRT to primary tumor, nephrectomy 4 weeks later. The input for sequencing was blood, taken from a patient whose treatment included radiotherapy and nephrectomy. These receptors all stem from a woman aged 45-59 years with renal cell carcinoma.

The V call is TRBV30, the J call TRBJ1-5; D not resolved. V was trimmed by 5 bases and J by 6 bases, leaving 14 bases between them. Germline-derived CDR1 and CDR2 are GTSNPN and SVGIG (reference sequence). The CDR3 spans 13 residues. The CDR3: CAWRANPGQPQHF. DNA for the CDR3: TGTGCCTGGCGCGCCAACCCCGGTCAGCCCCAGCATTTT.

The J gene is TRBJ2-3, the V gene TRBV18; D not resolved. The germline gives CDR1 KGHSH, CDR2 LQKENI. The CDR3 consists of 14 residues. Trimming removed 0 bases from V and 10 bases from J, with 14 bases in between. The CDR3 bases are TGTGCCAGCTCACCACCCGGCACTCGAGCCCCGCAGTATTTT. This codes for CASSPPGTRAPQYF.

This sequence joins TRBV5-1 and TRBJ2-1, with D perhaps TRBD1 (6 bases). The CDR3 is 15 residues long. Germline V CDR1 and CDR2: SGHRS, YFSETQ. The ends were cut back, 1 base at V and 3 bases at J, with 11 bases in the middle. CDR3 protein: CASSLQGPIYNEQFF. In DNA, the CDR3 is TGCGCCAGCAGCTTGCAGGGGCCCATCTACAATGAGCAGTTCTTC.

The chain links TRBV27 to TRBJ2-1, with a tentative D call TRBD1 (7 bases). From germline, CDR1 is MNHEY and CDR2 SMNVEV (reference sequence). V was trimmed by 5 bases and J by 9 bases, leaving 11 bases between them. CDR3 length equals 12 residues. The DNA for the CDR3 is TGTGCCAGCAGTCACAGGGGAGGTGAGCAGTTCTTC. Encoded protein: CASSHRGGEQFF.

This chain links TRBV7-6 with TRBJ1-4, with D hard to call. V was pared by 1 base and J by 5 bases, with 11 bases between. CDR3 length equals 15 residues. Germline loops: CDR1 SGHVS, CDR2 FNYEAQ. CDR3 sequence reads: CASSLGGLINEKLFF. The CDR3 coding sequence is TGTGCCAGCAGCTTAGGAGGTCTGATCAATGAAAAACTGTTTTTT.

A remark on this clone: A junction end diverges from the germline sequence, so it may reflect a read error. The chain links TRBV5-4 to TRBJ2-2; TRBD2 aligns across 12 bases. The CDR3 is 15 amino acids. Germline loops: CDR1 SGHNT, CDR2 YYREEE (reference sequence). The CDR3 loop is CASSQEATSGGKLFF. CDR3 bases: TGCGCCAGCAGCCAAGAGGCGACTAGCGGGGGCAAACTGTTTTTT.

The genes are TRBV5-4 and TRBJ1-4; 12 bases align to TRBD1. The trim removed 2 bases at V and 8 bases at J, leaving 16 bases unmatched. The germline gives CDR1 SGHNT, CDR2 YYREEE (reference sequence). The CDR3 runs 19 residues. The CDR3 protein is CASSFRDRGLSGPWEKLFF. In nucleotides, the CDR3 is TGTGCCAGCAGCTTCCGGGACAGGGGGCTTTCGGGGCCTTGGGAAAAACTGTTTTTT.

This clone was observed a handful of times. Here the CDR3 reads CASSWGGTGELFF. The CDR3 coding sequence is TGTGCCAGCAGCTGGGGAGGCACCGGGGAGCTGTTTTTT. This chain links TRBV7-9 with TRBJ2-2; tentatively, D is TRBD2 (6 bases). The V and J ends lost 4 bases and 4 bases respectively, with 7 bases between them. Per germline, CDR1 SEHNR and CDR2 FQNEAQ (reference sequence). The CDR3 extends over 13 amino acids.

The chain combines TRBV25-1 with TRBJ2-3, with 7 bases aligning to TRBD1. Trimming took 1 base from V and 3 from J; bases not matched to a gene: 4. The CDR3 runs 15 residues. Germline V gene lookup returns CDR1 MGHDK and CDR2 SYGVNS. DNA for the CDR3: TGTGCCAGCAGTGAATGGGCAGGGGGTACAGATACGCAGTATTTT. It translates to CASSEWAGGTDTQYF. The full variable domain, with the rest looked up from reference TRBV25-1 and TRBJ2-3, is EADIYQTPRYLVIGTGKKITLECSQTMGHDKMYWYQQDPGMELHLIHYSYGVNSTEKGDLSSESTVSRIRTEHFPLTLESARPSHTSQYLCASSEWAGGTDTQYFGPGTRLTVL.

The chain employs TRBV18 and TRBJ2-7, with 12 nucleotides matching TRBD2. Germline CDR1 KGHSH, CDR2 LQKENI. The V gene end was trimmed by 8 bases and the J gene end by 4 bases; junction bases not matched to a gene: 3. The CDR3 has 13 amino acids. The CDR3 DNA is TGTGCCAGCGTCCTAGCGGGAGGGTACGAGCAGTACTTC. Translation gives CASVLAGGYEQYF.

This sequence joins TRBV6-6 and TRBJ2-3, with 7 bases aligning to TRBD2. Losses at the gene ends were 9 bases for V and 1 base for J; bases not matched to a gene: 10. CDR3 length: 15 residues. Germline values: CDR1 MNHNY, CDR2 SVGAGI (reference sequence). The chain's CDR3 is CASLLSGRGTDTQYF. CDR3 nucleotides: TGTGCCAGTCTTTTGTCAGGGAGGGGCACAGATACGCAGTATTTT.

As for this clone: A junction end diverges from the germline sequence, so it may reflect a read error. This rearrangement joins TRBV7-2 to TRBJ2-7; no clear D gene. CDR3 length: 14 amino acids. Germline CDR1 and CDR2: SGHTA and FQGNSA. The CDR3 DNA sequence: TGTGCCAGCAGCTTACCGGTGGGGTCCTCCGAGCAGTACTTC. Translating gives CASSLPVGSSEQYF.

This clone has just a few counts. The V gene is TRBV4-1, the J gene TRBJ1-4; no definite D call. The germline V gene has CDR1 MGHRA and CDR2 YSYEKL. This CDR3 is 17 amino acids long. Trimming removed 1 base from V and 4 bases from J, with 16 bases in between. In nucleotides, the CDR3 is TGCGCCAGCAGCCAAGTGCAGAGTCGGCGGCGTAATGAAAAACTGTTTTTT. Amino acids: CASSQVQSRRRNEKLFF.

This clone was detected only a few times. This CDR3 reads CASSEAGGWEQYF. The CDR3 DNA reads TGTGCCAGCAGTGAAGCTGGGGGGTGGGAGCAGTACTTC. The chain recombines TRBV6-1 with TRBJ2-7; D might be TRBD2 (6 bases). CDR3 length: 13 amino acids. Germline loops: CDR1 MNHNS, CDR2 SASEGT. The ends were cut back, 0 bases at V and 7 bases at J, with 10 bases in the middle.

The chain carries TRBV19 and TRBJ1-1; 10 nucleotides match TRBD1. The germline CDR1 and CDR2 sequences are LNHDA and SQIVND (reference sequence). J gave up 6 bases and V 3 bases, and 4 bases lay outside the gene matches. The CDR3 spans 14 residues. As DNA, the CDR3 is TGTGCCAGTAGTATGGGACAGGGGTACGCTGAAGCTTTCTTT. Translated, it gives CASSMGQGYAEAFF. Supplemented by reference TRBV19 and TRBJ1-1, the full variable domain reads DGGITQSPKYLFRKEGQNVTLSCEQNLNHDAMYWYRQDPGQGLRLIYYSQIVNDFQKGDIAEGYSVSREKKESFPLTVTSAQKNPTAFYLCASSMGQGYAEAFFGQGTRLTVV.

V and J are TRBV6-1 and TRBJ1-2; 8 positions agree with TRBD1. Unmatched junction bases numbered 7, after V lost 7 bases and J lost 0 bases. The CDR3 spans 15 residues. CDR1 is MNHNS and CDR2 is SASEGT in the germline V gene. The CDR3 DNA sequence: TGTGCCAGCAAACAGGGGGTAACAGCTAACTATGGCTACACCTTC. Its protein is CASKQGVTANYGYTF.

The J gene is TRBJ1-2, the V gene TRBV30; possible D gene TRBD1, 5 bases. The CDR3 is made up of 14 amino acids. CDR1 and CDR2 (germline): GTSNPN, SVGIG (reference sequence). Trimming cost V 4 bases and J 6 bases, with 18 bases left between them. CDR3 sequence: CAWNTPGARDGYTF. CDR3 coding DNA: TGTGCCTGGAACACCCCCGGGGCAAGAGATGGCTACACCTTC. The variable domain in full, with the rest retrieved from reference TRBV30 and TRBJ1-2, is SQTIHQWPATLVQPVGSPLSLECTVEGTSNPNLYWYRQAAGRGLQLLFYSVGIGQISSEVPQNLSASRPQDRQFILSSKKLLLSDSGFYLCAWNTPGARDGYTFGSGTRLTVV.

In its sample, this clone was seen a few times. The DNA of the CDR3 is TGTGCCAGCACTTGGACAGAGAACACCGGGGAGCTGTTTTTT. Amino acid sequence: CASTWTENTGELFF. The chain employs TRBV2 and TRBJ2-2, with a possible D match to TRBD1 (6 bases). CDR3 length: 14 amino acids. V was shortened by 7 bases and J by 1 base, with 10 bases between the two germline ends. Germline-derived CDR1 and CDR2 are SNHLY and FYNNEI. Filled out from reference TRBV2 and TRBJ2-2, the complete variable domain reads EPEVTQTPSHQVTQMGQEVILRCVPISNHLYFYWYRQILGQKVEFLVSFYNNEISEKSEIFDDQFSVERPDGSNFTLKIRSTKLEDSAMYFCASTWTENTGELFFGEGSRLTVL.

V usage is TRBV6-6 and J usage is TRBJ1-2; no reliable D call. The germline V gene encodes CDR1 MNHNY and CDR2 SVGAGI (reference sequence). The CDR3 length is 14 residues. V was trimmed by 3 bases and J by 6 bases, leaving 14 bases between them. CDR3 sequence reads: CASSYNGDRDGYTF. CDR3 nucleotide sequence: TGTGCCAGCAGTTATAACGGGGATCGGGATGGCTACACCTTC.

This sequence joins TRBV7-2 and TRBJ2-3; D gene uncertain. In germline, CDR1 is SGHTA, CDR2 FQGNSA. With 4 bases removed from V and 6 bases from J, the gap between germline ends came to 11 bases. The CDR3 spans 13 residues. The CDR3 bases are TGTGCCAGCAGCTACCACAGAGAGGATACGCAGTATTTT. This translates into CASSYHREDTQYF.

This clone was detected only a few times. The CDR3 is CASSLTTGGHSPLHF. The CDR3 DNA is TGTGCCAGCAGCTTAACGACAGGTGGGCATTCACCCCTCCACTTT. The chain uses TRBV7-8 and TRBJ1-6, with a possible D match to TRBD1 (6 bases). The ends were cut back, 2 bases at V and 8 bases at J, with 13 bases in the middle. CDR1 and CDR2 from the germline V gene are SGHVS and FQNEAQ. The CDR3 runs 15 residues.

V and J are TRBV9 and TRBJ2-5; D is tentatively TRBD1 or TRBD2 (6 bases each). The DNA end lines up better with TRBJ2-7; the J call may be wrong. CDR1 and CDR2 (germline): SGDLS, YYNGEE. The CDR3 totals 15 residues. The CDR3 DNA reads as TGTGCCAGCAGCGTTGAGGGGGTAGCGGAGTACGAGCAGTACTTC. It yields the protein CASSVEGVAEYEQYF.

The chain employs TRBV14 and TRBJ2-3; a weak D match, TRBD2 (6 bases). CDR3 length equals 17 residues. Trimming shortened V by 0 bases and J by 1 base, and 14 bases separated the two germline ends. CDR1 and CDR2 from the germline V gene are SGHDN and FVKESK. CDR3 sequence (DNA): TGTGCCAGCAGCCAAGATGAAGGGACGGGGGGCACAGATACGCAGTATTTT. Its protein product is CASSQDEGTGGTDTQYF.

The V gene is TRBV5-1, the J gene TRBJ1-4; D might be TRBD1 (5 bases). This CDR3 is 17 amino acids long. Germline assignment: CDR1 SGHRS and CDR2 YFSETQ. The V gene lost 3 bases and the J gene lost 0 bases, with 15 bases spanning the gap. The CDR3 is CASSSRGLSATNEKLFF. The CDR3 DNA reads TGCGCCAGCAGCTCGAGGGGACTTTCCGCAACTAATGAAAAACTGTTTTTT.

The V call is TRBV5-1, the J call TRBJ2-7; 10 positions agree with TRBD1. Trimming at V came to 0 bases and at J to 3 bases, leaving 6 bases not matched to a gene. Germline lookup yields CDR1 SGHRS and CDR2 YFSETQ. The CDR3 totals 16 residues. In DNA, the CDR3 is TGCGCCAGCAGCTTGGGGGACAGGGGAGGTAACTACGAGCAGTACTTC. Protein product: CASSLGDRGGNYEQYF.

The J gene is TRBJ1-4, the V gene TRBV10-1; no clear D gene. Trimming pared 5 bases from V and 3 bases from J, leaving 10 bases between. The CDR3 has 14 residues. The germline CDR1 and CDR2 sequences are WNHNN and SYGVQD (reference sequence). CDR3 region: CASSSGASNEKLFF. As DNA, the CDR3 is TGCGCCAGCAGTAGCGGTGCTTCTAATGAAAAACTGTTTTTT.

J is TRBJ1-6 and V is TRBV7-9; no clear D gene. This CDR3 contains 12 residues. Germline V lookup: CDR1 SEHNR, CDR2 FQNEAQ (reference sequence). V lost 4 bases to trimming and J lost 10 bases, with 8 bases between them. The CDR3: CASSWQTSPLHF. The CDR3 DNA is TGTGCCAGCAGCTGGCAAACGTCACCCCTCCACTTT.

The CDR3 bases are TGTGCCAGCAGCCCACAGGGGTGGTTCACTGAAGCTTTCTTT. It translates to CASSPQGWFTEAFF. The chain joins TRBV7-2 to TRBJ1-1, with 7 bases identical to TRBD1. J lost 4 bases, V lost 5 bases, and 7 bases had no gene match. This CDR3 contains 14 residues. The germline CDR1 and CDR2 sequences are SGHTA and FQGNSA.

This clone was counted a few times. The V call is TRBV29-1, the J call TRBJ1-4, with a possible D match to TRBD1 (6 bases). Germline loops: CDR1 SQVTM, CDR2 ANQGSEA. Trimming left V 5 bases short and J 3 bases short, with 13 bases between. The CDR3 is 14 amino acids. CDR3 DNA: TGCAGCGTTCAATCGGACAGTTCTAATGAAAAACTGTTTTTT. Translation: CSVQSDSSNEKLFF.

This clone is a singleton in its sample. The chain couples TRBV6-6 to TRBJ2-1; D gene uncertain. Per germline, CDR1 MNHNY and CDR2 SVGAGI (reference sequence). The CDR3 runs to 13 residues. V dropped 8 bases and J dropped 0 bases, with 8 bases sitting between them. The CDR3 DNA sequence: TGTGCCAGCCACGTTTCCTCCTACAATGAGCAGTTCTTC. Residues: CASHVSSYNEQFF.

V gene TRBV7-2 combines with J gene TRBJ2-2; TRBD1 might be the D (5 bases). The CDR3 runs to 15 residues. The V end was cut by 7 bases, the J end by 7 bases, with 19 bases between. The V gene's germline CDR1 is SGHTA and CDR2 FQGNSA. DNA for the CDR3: TGTGCCAGCACCTACAACTTAGGGGTGGGCGGGGAGCTGTTTTTT. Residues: CASTYNLGVGGELFF.